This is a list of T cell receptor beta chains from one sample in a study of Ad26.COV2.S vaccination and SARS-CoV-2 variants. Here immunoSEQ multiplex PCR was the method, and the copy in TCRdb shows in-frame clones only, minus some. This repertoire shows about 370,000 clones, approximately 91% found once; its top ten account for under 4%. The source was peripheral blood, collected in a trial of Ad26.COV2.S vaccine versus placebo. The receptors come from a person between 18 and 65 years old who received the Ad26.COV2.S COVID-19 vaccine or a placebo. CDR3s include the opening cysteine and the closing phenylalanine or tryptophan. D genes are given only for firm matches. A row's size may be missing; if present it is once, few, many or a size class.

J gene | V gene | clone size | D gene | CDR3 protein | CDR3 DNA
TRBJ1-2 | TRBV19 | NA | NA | CALKTGLAGYTF | TGTGCCCTAAAAACAGGGCTAGCTGGCTACACCTTC
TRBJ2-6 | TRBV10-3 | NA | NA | CAANGGSGANVLTF | TGTGCCGCTAATGGGGGCTCTGGGGCCAACGTCCTGACTTTC
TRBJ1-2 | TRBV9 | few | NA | CASSGVGWGYTF | TGTGCCAGCAGCGGGGTAGGTTGGGGCTACACCTTC
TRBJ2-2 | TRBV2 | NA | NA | CASSPEVDTGELFF | TGTGCCAGCAGCCCCGAGGTGGACACCGGGGAGCTGTTTTTT
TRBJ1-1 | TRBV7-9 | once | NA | CASSFGSTEAFF | TGTGCCAGCAGCTTCGGAAGTACTGAAGCTTTCTTT
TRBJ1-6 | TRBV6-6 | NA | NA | CASSDQGSYNSPLHF | TGTGCCAGCAGCGACCAGGGCTCCTATAATTCACCCCTCCACTTT
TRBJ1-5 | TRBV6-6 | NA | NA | CASSRDPDQPQHF | TGTGCCAGCAGTCGGGACCCAGATCAGCCCCAGCATTTT
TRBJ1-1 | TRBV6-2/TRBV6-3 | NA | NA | CASSPSDSLNTEAFF | TGTGCCAGCAGTCCCTCCGACAGCCTGAACACTGAAGCTTTCTTT
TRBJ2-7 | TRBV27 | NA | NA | CASSPWGEAYEQYF | TGTGCCAGCAGTCCCTGGGGGGAGGCCTACGAGCAGTACTTC
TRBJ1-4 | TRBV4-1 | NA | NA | CASSQATGQKLFF | TGCGCCAGCAGCCAAGCTACAGGGCAAAAACTGTTTTTT
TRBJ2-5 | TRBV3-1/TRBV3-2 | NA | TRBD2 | CASSWTSGGARESQYF | TGTGCCAGCAGCTGGACTAGCGGGGGGGCCAGAGAGTCCCAGTACTTC
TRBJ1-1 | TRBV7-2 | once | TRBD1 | CASSAGRTGKAFF | TGTGCCAGCAGCGCGGGGAGGACAGGCAAAGCTTTCTTT
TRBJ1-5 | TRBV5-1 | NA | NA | CASSSDGQSNQPQHF | TGCGCCAGCAGCTCGGACGGCCAGAGCAATCAGCCCCAGCATTTT
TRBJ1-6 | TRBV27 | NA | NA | CASSLSRGSYNSPLHF | TGTGCCAGCAGTTTATCTCGGGGCTCCTATAATTCACCCCTCCACTTT
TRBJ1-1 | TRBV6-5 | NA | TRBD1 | CASSYGNRGRTEAFF | TGTGCCAGCAGTTACGGGAACAGGGGTCGGACTGAAGCTTTCTTT
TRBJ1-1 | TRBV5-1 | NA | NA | CASSLDQAGAEAFF | TGCGCCAGCAGCTTAGACCAGGCGGGGGCTGAAGCTTTCTTT
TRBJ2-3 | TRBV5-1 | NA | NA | CASSLASGAGTDTQYF | TGCGCCAGCAGCTTGGCCTCGGGGGCCGGCACAGATACGCAGTATTTT
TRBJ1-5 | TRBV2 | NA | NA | CASSELTGWSTQHF | TGTGCCAGCAGTGAACTTACAGGTTGGTCGACCCAGCATTTT
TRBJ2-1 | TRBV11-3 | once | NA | CASQKDNEQFF | TGTGCCAGCCAGAAGGACAATGAGCAGTTCTTC
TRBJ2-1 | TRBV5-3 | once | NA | CARSYRALFF | TGTGCCAGAAGCTACCGGGCCTTATTCTTC
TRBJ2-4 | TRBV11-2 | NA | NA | CASSSTVAKNIQYF | TGTGCCAGCAGCTCGACTGTAGCCAAAAACATTCAGTACTTC
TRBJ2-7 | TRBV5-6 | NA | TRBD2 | CASSRWGGGLEQYF | TGTGCCAGCAGTCGGTGGGGGGGAGGCTTAGAGCAGTACTTC
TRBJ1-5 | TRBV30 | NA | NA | CACGMGNQPQHF | TGTGCCTGCGGGATGGGGAATCAGCCCCAGCATTTT
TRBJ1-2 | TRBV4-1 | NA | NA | CASSHPVEGPSDGYTF | TGCGCCAGCAGCCACCCGGTGGAGGGGCCCTCTGATGGCTACACCTTC
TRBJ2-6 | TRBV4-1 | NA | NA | CASSQSPPKSGANVLTF | TGCGCCAGCAGCCAATCGCCTCCCAAGTCTGGGGCCAACGTCCTGACTTTC
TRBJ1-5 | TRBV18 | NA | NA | CASSPGGPNSNQPQHF | TGTGCCAGCTCACCAGGCGGACCTAATAGCAATCAGCCCCAGCATTTT
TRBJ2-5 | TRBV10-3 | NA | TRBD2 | CAIREAGSQETQYF | TGTGCCATCAGGGAAGCGGGGTCCCAAGAGACCCAGTACTTC
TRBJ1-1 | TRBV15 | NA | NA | CATSSQGWNTEAFF | TGTGCCACCAGCTCTCAGGGGTGGAACACTGAAGCTTTCTTT
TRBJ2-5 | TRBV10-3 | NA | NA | CAISVEGYQETQYF | TGTGCCATCAGTGTCGAGGGGTACCAAGAGACCCAGTACTTC
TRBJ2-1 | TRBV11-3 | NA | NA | CASSPFRTEAYNEQFF | TGTGCCAGCAGCCCATTTAGAACCGAAGCCTACAATGAGCAGTTCTTC
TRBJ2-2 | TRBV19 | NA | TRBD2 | CASSIPGTRNTGELFF | TGTGCCAGTAGTATCCCCGGGACTAGGAACACCGGGGAGCTGTTTTTT
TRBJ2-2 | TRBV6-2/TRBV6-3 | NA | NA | CASRQTGRDTGELFF | TGTGCCAGCCGCCAGACAGGGAGGGACACCGGGGAGCTGTTTTTT
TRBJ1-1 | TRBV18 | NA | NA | CASSPLSGVGEAFF | TGTGCCAGCTCACCACTCAGTGGGGTGGGGGAAGCTTTCTTT
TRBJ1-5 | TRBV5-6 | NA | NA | CASSKRLRDQPQHF | TGTGCCAGCAGCAAGAGGTTGCGGGATCAGCCCCAGCATTTT
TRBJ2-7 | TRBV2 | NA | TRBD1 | CASSGTGGKEQYF | TGTGCCAGCTCCGGGACAGGGGGTAAGGAGCAGTACTTC
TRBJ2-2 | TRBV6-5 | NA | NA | CASSRSRGSTGELFF | TGTGCCAGCAGTCGGAGCAGGGGTAGTACCGGGGAGCTGTTTTTT
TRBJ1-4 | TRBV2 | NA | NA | CASLLREKLFF | TGTGCCAGCCTCCTGAGGGAAAAACTGTTTTTT
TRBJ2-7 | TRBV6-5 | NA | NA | CASSSREGQGYEQYF | TGTGCCAGCAGTTCTCGGGAGGGACAGGGCTACGAGCAGTACTTC
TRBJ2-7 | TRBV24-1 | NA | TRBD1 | CATSDTGQGARGYEQYF | TGTGCCACCAGTGATACCGGACAGGGGGCACGTGGCTACGAGCAGTACTTC
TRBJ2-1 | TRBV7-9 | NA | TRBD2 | CASTTGGYNEQFF | TGTGCCAGCACAACCGGGGGGTACAATGAGCAGTTCTTC
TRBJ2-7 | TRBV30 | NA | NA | CAWSQGEGVVQYF | TGTGCCTGGAGTCAGGGAGAGGGAGTTGTGCAGTACTTC
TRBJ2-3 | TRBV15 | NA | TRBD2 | CATSITGGGTDTQYF | TGTGCCACCAGCATCACGGGGGGGGGCACAGATACGCAGTATTTT
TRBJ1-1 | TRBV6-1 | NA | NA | CASSEVHTEAFF | TGTGCCAGCAGTGAAGTCCACACTGAAGCTTTCTTT
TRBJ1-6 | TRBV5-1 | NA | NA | CASRYDSNSPLHF | TGCGCCAGCCGGTACGACAGTAATTCACCCCTCCACTTT
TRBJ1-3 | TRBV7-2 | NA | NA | CASRPGFSGNTIYF | TGTGCCAGCAGGCCAGGGTTTTCTGGAAACACCATATATTTT
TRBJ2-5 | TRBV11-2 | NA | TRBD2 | CASRRGEGETQYF | TGTGCCAGCAGACGGGGGGAGGGAGAGACCCAGTACTTC